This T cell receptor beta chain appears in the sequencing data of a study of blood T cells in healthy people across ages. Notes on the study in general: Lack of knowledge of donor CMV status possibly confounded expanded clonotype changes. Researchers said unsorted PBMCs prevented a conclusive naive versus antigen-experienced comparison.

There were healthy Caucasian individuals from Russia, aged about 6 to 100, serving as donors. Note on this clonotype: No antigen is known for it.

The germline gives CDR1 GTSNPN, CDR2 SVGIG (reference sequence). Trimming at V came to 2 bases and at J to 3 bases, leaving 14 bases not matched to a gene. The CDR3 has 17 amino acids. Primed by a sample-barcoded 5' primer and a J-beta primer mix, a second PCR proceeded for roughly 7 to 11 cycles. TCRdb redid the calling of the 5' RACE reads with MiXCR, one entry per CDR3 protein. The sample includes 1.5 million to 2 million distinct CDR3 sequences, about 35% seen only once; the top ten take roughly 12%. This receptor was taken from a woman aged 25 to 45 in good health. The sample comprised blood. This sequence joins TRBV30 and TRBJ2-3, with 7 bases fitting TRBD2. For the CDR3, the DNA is TGTGCCTGGAGTTTGGCGGGGAGGGCAGTAGTTACAGATACGCAGTATTTT. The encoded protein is CAWSLAGRAVVTDTQYF.